The clone carrying this T cell receptor beta chain was recorded at least ten times. This sample stems from a study of regulatory T cells in long-lasting Graves disease. Germline V CDR1 and CDR2: MDHEN, SYDVKM. CDR3 length: 13 residues. Trimming left V 1 base short and J 6 bases short, with 7 bases between. Stated time point: persistent/refractory GD, antithyroid drugs over 5 years with positive TRAb. From RNA extracted from PBMCs, the TCR library was made. Building of the TCR beta libraries involved iRepertoire HTBI primers and Arm-PCR of CDR3 regions. Using its own MiXCR run on the multiplex PCR reads, TCRdb lists one record per CDR3 protein. The sample carries 600,000 to 850,000 distinct CDR3 sequences, approximately 31% recorded once.

V is TRBV28 and J is TRBJ1-5, with D maybe TRBD1 (5 bases). The clonotype originates from a female donor with Graves disease. The sample in question was peripheral blood mononuclear cells (PBMCs), obtained when the disease was refractory, from a patient treated with antithyroid drugs. CDR3 amino acids: CASSLLGVQPQHF. CDR3 coding DNA: TGTGCCAGCAGTTTATTAGGGGTTCAGCCCCAGCATTTT. Together with reference TRBV28 and TRBJ1-5, the CDR3 gives the full variable domain: DVKVTQSSRYLVKRTGEKVFLECVQDMDHENMFWYRQDPGLGLRLIYFSYDVKMKEKGDIPEGYSVSREKKERFSLILESASTNQTSMYLCASSLLGVQPQHFGDGTRLSIL.